This T cell receptor beta chain was sequenced during a study of glioma-infiltrating T cells after dendritic cell vaccination. The immunoSEQ assay amplified TCRB CDR3 from up to roughly 2 ug DNA. Produced via immunoSEQ multiplex PCR; TCRdb's table is partial and in-frame only. Among more than 60,000 clones listed, 82% were seen once. The germline V gene has CDR1 LNHDA and CDR2 SQIVND (reference sequence). The CDR3 runs to 14 residues. V lost 1 base, J lost 10 bases, and 11 bases lay in between. The receptor's source is a human donor with glioblastoma. The rearrangement joins TRBV19 to TRBJ1-6; no clear D. The specimen was blood, collected before dendritic cell vaccination. The CDR3 is CASSIGQTGSPLHF. The CDR3 DNA reads as TGTGCCAGTAGTATAGGTCAGACTGGCTCACCCCTCCACTTT. Full variable domain (rest looked up from reference TRBV19 and TRBJ1-6): DGGITQSPKYLFRKEGQNVTLSCEQNLNHDAMYWYRQDPGQGLRLIYYSQIVNDFQKGDIAEGYSVSREKKESFPLTVTSAQKNPTAFYLCASSIGQTGSPLHFGNGTRLTVT.